The 10 T cell receptor beta chains given below trace back to one sample, sequenced in a study of blood T cell repertoires in COVID-19. Profiled with immunoSEQ multiplex PCR; TCRdb holds only in-frame clones, not every one. Of fewer than 700,000 clones listed, roughly nine tenths are singletons. What was sequenced was peripheral blood. Source of these receptors: a woman aged 45 to 65 with COVID-19, enrolled during active disease.

The chain joins TRBV12-5 to TRBJ1-2; possible D gene TRBD1, 5 bases. The germline V gene encodes CDR1 LGHNT and CDR2 FRNRAP. Trimming pared 6 bases from V and 3 bases from J, leaving 20 bases between. This CDR3 contains 16 residues. The CDR3 loop reads CASGRGRPDGDYGYTF. DNA of the CDR3: TGTGCTAGTGGACGGGGGAGGCCTGATGGGGACTATGGCTACACCTTC.

The chain links TRBV6-1 to TRBJ1-6, with unresolved D. Germline lookup yields CDR1 MNHNS and CDR2 SASEGT. V lost 1 base and J lost 8, with 6 bases in between. The CDR3 covers 13 residues. The CDR3 bases are TGTGCCAGCAGTGAAGAACTTTATTCACCCCTCCACTTT. Its protein product is CASSEELYSPLHF.

This clone was seen just once. This sequence joins TRBV7-3 and TRBJ2-3; a possible D gene is TRBD2 (5 bases). This CDR3 is built from 14 residues. Germline V gene data show CDR1 as SGHTA and CDR2 as FQGTGA. V was pared by 4 bases and J by 2 bases, with 10 bases between. In DNA, the CDR3 is TGTGCCAGCAGCTACCGGAGGCCCACAGATACGCAGTATTTT. Residues: CASSYRRPTDTQYF.

The count of this clone is one. The V gene is TRBV19, the J gene TRBJ2-7; TRBD1 matches 8 bases. J was trimmed by 6 bases and V by 1 base; bases with no gene match: 5. In germline, CDR1 is LNHDA, CDR2 SQIVND (reference sequence). The CDR3 covers 14 residues. The CDR3 DNA reads as TGTGCCAGTAGTATAGTGCAGGGGGCGGGCGAGCAGTACTTC. Protein sequence: CASSIVQGAGEQYF.

This chain uses TRBV3-1 (or the pseudogene TRBV3-2) with TRBJ1-2; 8 bases match TRBD1. This CDR3 is 14 amino acids long. CDR1 and CDR2 (germline): LGHDT, YNNKEL (reference sequence). V shed 4 bases, J shed 7 bases, and the junction held 8 bases outside the gene matches. The CDR3 coding sequence is TGTGCCAGCAGCCCTGGACAGGGAGAAGGTGGCTACACCTTC. Translating gives CASSPGQGEGGYTF.

J is TRBJ2-1 and V is TRBV7-3, with D possibly being TRBD1 (5 bases). The CDR3 is 13 residues long. The V and J ends lost 8 bases and 7 bases respectively, with 15 bases between them. CDR1 is SGHTA, CDR2 FQGTGA, per germline. This chain's CDR3 is CASAGRNQNEQFF. The CDR3 DNA reads as TGTGCCAGCGCAGGGCGAAATCAAAATGAGCAGTTCTTC.

V usage is TRBV9 and J usage is TRBJ2-1; TRBD1 might be the D (5 bases). Germline CDR1 SGDLS, CDR2 YYNGEE. The CDR3 is 13 residues long. The germline V and J ends were trimmed by 5 bases and 9 bases, with 15 bases remaining between them. Written as DNA, the CDR3 is TGTGCCAGCAGGCAGACAGAGACGGGTGAGCAGTTCTTC. This codes for CASRQTETGEQFF.

The V and J genes are TRBV5-1 and TRBJ1-1, with 9 bases lining up with TRBD1. Germline V gives CDR1 SGHRS, CDR2 YFSETQ. This CDR3 has 17 residues. Trimming at V came to 4 bases and at J to 4 bases, leaving 14 bases not matched to a gene. CDR3 nucleotide sequence: TGCGCCAGCAGCCCCTCCGGGACAGGGTTGCTTTTCACTGAAGCTTTCTTT. It specifies CASSPSGTGLLFTEAFF.

This chain links TRBV2 with TRBJ1-2, with 8 bases fitting TRBD1. CDR3 length: 15 residues. Trimming at V came to 5 bases and at J to 0 bases, leaving 5 bases not matched to a gene. CDR1 SNHLY and CDR2 FYNNEI come from the germline V gene. The CDR3 sequence is CASSRRGQANYGYTF. CDR3 sequence (DNA): TGTGCCAGCAGTAGGCGGGGACAGGCTAACTATGGCTACACCTTC.

The chain combines TRBV18 with TRBJ1-1; D call uncertain. From germline, CDR1 is KGHSH and CDR2 LQKENI. Deletions cut 3 bases from V and 7 bases from J, with 21 bases between. This CDR3 comprises 16 residues. CDR3 protein: CASSPSGRSGKSEAFF. As DNA, the CDR3 is TGTGCCAGCTCACCCTCAGGCAGGTCCGGGAAGAGTGAAGCTTTCTTT.